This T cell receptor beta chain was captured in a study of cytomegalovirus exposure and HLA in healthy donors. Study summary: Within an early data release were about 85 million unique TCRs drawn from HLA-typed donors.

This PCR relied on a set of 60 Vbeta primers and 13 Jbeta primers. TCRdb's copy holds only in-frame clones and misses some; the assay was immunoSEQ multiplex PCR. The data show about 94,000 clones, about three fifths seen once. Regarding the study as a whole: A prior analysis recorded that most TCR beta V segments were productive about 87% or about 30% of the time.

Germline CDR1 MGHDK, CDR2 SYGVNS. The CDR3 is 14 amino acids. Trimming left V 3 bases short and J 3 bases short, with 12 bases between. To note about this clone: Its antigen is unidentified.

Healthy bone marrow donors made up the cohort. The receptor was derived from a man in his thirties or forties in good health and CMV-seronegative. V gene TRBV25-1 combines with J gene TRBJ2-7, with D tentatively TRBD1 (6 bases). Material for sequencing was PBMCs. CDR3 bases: TGTGCCAGCAGTGACCCGGGACACAGCTACGAGCAGTACTTC. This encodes CASSDPGHSYEQYF.